These T cell receptor beta chains were read from a single sample in a study of cytotoxic CD8 clonotypes in ibrutinib-treated CLL. Generated by immunoSEQ multiplex PCR, the TCRdb table keeps only in-frame clones and is missing some. The data contain about 45,000 clones, approximately 65% of them singletons. Here the sequenced sample was PBMCs, taken after 24 months of ibrutinib treatment. Receptors were obtained from a human donor with chronic lymphocytic leukemia. The CDR3 runs from the conserved cysteine through the conserved F or W. Fields, in order: D gene, V gene, clone size, J gene, CDR3 protein, CDR3 DNA. D genes are given only for firm matches. Only part of the rows carry a size: once, few, many, or a class if the clone is expanded.

TRBD2,TRBV15,.,TRBJ2-2,CATSRDRPSGGTGELFF,TGTGCCACCAGCAGAGATAGGCCTAGCGGGGGAACCGGGGAGCTGTTTTTT
TRBD1,TRBV4-1,.,TRBJ2-7,CASSPMTGQSYEQYF,TGCGCCAGCAGCCCGATGACAGGGCAGTCCTACGAGCAGTACTTC
.,TRBV28,.,TRBJ1-3,CASSLAGSGNTIYF,TGTGCCAGCAGTTTAGCGGGGTCTGGAAACACCATATATTTT
.,TRBV18,.,TRBJ2-2,CASSLNTGELFF,TGTGCCAGCTCACTTAACACCGGGGAGCTGTTTTTT
.,TRBV9,.,TRBJ2-7,CASSVDWRTAQYF,TGTGCCAGCAGCGTCGACTGGAGAACAGCGCAGTACTTC
.,TRBV29-1,.,TRBJ2-7,CSVEFPSYEQYF,TGCAGCGTTGAATTTCCCTCCTACGAGCAGTACTTC
TRBD1,TRBV5-6,.,TRBJ1-5,CASSSGPGQSPPQHF,TGTGCCAGCAGCTCCGGCCCGGGACAGAGTCCGCCCCAGCATTTT
.,TRBV6-5,.,TRBJ2-1,CASSYGPWGGIEQFF,TGTGCCAGCAGTTACGGACCTTGGGGCGGTATTGAGCAGTTCTTC
.,TRBV2,.,TRBJ1-6,CASSGPSGVNSPLHF,TGTGCCAGCAGTGGCCCCAGTGGGGTGAATTCACCCCTCCACTTT
TRBD1,TRBV28,.,TRBJ1-3,CASRGDRWAGNTIYF,TGTGCCAGCAGGGGGGACAGGTGGGCTGGAAACACCATATATTTT
.,TRBV6-5,.,TRBJ2-2,CASRDTGELFF,TGTGCCAGCAGGGACACCGGGGAGCTGTTTTTT
TRBD1,TRBV6-6,once,TRBJ1-2,CASTFPPGQGANGYTF,TGTGCCAGCACCTTCCCCCCGGGACAGGGGGCGAATGGCTACACCTTC
TRBD2,TRBV4-1,.,TRBJ2-7,CASSQATSVRSYEQYF,TGCGCCAGCAGCCAAGCGACTAGCGTTCGCTCCTACGAGCAGTACTTC
.,TRBV5-1,.,TRBJ2-7,CASKTRDIDGEQYF,TGCGCCAGCAAAACTAGAGACATTGATGGTGAGCAGTACTTC
TRBD2,TRBV19,.,TRBJ2-2,CASSFGTNGGELFF,TGTGCCAGTAGTTTTGGGACTAACGGCGGGGAGCTGTTTTTT
TRBD1,TRBV18,.,TRBJ1-5,CASSPTGDNQPQHF,TGTGCCAGCTCACCAACAGGGGACAATCAGCCCCAGCATTTT
TRBD2,TRBV6-5,.,TRBJ2-1,CASTTSGGIYNEQFF,TGTGCCAGCACCACTAGCGGGGGGATTTACAATGAGCAGTTCTTC
.,TRBV19,.,TRBJ1-2,CASRDSLYGYTF,TGTGCCAGTAGAGACAGCCTTTATGGCTACACCTTC
.,TRBV30,.,TRBJ1-1,CAWSVYGATEAFF,TGTGCCTGGAGTGTATACGGCGCGACAGAAGCTTTCTTT
.,TRBV21-1,.,TRBJ2-5,CASSKEDSQETQYF,TGTGCCAGCAGCAAAGAGGACAGCCAAGAGACCCAGTACTTC
.,TRBV30,few,TRBJ2-2,CAWSVTRNGELFF,TGTGCCTGGAGTGTGACCCGAAACGGGGAGCTGTTTTTT
.,TRBV5-1,.,TRBJ1-1,CASSLNAVRTEAFF,TGCGCCAGCAGCTTGAACGCGGTTAGGACTGAAGCTTTCTTT
.,TRBV28,few,TRBJ1-2,CASTLRGKPNYGYTF,TGTGCCAGCACGCTTAGGGGGAAACCTAACTATGGCTACACCTTC
TRBD1,TRBV19,.,TRBJ1-1,CASKTGGTEAFF,TGTGCCAGTAAGACAGGGGGCACTGAAGCTTTCTTT
.,TRBV14,.,TRBJ2-1,CASSGGPNEQFF,TGTGCCAGCAGCGGGGGGCCCAATGAGCAGTTCTTC
.,TRBV11-2,.,TRBJ2-5,CASSMDTAHTSAQYF,TGTGCCAGCAGCATGGACACTGCACATACATCGGCCCAGTACTTC